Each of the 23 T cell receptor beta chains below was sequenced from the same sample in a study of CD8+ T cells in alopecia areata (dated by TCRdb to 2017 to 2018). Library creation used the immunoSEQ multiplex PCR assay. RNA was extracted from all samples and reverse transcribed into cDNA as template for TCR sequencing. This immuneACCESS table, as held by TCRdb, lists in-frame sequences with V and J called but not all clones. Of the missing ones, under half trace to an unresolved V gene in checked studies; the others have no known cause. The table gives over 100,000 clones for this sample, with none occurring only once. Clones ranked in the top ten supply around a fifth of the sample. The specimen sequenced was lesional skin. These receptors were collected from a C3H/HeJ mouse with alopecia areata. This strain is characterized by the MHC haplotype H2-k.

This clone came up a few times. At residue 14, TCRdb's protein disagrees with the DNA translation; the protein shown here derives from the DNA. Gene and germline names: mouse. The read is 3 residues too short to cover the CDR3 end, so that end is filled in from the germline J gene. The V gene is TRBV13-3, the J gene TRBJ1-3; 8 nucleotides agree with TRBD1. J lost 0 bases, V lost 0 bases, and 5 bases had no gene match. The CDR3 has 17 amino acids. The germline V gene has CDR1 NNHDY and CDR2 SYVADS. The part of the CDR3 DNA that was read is TGTGCCAGCAGTGATGCCACCAGGGGGCCTTCTGGAAATACG. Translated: CASSDATRGPSGNT. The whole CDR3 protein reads CASSDATRGPSGNTLYF.

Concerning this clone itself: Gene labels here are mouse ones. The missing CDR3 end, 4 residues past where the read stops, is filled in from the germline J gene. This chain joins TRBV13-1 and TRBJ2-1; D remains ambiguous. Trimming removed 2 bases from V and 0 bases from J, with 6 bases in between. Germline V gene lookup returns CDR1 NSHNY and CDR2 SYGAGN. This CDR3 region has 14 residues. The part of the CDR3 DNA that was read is TGTGCCAGCAGTGAAAGGGTTAACTATGCT. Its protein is CASSERVNYA. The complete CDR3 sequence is CASSERVNYAEQFF.

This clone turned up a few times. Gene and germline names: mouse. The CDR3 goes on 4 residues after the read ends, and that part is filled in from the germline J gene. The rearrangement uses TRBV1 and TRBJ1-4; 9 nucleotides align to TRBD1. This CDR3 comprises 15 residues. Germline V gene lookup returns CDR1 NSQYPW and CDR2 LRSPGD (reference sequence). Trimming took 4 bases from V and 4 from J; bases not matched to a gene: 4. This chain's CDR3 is CTCSGDRGYNERLFF. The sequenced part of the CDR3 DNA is TGCACCTGCAGTGGAGACAGGGGGTACAACGAA. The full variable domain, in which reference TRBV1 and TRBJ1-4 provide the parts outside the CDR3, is VTLLEQNPRWRLVPRGQAVNLRCILKNSQYPWMSWYQQDLQKQLQWLFTLRSPGDKEVKSLPGADYLATRVTDTELRLQVANMSQGRTLYCTCSGDRGYNERLFFGHGTKLSVL.

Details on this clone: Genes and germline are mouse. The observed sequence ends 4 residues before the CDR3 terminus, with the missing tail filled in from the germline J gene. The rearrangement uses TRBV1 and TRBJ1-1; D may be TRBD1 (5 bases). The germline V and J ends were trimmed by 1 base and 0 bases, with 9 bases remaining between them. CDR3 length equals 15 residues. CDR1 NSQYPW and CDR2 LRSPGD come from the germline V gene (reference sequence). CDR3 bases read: TGCACCTGCAGTGCAGGGGGGGAAGCAAACACA. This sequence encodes CTCSAGGEANT. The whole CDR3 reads CTCSAGGEANTEVFF.

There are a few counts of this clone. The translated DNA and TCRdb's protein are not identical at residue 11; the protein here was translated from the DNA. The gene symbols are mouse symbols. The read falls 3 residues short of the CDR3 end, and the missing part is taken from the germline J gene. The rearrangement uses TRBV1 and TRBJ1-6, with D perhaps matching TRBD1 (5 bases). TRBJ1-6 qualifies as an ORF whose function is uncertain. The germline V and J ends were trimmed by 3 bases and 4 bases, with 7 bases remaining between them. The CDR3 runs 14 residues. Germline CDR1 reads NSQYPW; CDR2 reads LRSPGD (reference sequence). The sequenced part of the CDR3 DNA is TGCACCTGCAGTGCCCCAGGGTATAATTCGCCC. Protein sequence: CTCSAPGYNSP. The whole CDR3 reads CTCSAPGYNSPLYF.

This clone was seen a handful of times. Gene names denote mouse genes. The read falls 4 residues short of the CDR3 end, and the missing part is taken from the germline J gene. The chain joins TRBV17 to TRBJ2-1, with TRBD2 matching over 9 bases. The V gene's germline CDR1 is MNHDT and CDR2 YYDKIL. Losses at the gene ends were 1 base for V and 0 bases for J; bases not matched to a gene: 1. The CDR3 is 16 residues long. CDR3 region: CASSRGLGVNYAEQFF. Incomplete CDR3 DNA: TGTGCTAGCAGTAGAGGACTGGGGGTTAACTATGCT.

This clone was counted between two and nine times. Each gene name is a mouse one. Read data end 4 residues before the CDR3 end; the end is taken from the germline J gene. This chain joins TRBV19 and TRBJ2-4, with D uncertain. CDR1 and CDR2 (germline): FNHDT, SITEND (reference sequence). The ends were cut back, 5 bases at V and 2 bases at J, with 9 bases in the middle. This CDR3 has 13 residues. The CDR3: CASRYSVQNTLYF. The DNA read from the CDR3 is TGTGCCAGCAGATACAGTGTTCAAAAC.

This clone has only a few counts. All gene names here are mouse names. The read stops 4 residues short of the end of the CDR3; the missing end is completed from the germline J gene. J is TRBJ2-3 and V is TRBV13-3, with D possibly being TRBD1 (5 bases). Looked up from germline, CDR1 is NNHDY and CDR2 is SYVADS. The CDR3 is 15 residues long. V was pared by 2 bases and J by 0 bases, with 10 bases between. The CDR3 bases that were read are TGTGCCAGCAGTGAGACCACAGGTAGTGCAGAA. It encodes CASSETTGSAE. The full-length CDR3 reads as CASSETTGSAETLYF.

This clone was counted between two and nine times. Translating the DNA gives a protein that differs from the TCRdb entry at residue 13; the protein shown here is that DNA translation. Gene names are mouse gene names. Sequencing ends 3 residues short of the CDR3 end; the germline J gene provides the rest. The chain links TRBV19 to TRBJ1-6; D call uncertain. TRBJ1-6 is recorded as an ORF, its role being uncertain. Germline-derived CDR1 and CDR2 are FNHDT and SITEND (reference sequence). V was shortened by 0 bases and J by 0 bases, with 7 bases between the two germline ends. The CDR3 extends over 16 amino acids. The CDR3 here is CASSIVQSSYNSPLYF. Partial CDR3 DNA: TGTGCCAGCAGTATAGTCCAATCTTCCTATAATTCGCCC.

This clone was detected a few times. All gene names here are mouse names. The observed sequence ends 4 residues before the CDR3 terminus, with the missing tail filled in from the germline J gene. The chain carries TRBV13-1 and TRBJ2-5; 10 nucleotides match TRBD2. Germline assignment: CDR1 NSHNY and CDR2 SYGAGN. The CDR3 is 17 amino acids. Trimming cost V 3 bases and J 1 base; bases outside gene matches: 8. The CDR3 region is CASSAPGTGAYQDTQYF. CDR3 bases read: TGTGCCAGCAGTGCTCCCGGGACTGGGGCCTACCAAGAC.

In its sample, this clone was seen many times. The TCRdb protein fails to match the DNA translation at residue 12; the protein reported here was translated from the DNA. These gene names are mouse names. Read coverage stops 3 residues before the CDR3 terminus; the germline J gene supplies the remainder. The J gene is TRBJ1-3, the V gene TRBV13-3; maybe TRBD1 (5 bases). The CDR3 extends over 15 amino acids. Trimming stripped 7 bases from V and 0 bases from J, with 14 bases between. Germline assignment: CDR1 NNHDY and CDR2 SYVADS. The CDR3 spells CASSHLTDSGNTLYF. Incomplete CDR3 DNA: TGTGCCAGCTCTCACTTGACAGATTCTGGAAATACG.

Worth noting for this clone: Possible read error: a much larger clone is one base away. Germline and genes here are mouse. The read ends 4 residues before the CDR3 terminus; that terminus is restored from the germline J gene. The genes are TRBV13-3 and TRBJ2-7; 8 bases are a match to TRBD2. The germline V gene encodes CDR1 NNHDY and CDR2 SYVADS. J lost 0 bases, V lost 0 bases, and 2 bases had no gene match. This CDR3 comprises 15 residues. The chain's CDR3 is CASSDATGGSYEQYF. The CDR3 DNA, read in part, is TGTGCCAGCAGTGATGCAACTGGGGGCTCCTAT.

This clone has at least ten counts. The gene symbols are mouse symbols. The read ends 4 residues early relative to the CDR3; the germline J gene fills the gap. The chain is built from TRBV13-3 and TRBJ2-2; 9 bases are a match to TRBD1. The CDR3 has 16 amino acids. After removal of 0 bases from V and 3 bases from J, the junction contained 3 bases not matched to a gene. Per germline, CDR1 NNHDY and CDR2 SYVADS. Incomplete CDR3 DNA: TGTGCCAGCAGTGATGCTCGACAGGGGGACACCGGG. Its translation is CASSDARQGDTG. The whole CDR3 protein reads CASSDARQGDTGQLYF.

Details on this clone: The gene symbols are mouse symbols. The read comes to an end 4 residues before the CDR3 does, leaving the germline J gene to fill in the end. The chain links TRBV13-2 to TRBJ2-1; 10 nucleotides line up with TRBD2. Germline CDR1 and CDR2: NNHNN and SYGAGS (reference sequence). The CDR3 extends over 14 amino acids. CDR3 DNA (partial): TGTGCCAGCGGTGAATCTGGGGGGGCTCCT. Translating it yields CASGESGGAP. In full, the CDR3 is CASGESGGAPEQFF.

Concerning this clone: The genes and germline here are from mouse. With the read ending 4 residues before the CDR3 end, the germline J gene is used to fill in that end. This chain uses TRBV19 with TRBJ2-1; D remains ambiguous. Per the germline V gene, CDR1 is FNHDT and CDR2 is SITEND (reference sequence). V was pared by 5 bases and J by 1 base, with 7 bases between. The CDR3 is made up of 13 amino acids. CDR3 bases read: TGTGCCAGCAGCCAAAAAAACTATGCT. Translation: CASSQKNYA. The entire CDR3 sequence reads CASSQKNYAEQFF.

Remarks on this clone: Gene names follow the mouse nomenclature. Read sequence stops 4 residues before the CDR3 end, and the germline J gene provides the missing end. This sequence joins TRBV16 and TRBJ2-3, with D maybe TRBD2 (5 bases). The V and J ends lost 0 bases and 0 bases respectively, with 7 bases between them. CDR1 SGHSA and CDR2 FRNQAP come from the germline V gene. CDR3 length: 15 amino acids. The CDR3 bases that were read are TGTGCAAGCAGCTTAGAATCTGGGAGTGCAGAA. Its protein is CASSLESGSAE. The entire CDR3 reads CASSLESGSAETLYF. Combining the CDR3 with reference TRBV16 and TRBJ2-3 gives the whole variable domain NAGVIQTPRHKVTGKGQEATLWCEPISGHSAVFWYRQTIVQGLEFLTYFRNQAPIDDSGMPKERFSAQMPNQSHSTLKIQSTQPQDSAVYLCASSLESGSAETLYFGSGTRLTVL.

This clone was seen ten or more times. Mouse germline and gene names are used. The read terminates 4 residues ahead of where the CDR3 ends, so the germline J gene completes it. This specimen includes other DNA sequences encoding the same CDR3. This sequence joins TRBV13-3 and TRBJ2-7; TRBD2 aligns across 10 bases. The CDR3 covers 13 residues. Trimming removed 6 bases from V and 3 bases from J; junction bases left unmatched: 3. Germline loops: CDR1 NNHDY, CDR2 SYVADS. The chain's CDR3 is CASTRLGGYEQYF. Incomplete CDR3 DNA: TGTGCCAGCACCAGACTGGGGGGCTAT.

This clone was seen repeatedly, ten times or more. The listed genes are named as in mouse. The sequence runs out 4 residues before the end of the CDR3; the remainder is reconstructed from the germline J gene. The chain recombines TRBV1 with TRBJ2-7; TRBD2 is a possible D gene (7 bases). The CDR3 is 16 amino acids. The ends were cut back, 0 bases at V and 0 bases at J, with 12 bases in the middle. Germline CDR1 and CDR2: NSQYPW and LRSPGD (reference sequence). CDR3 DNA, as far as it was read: TGCACCTGCAGTGCAGATTTGGGGGGCTCCTCCTAT. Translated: CTCSADLGGSSY. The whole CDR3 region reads CTCSADLGGSSYEQYF.

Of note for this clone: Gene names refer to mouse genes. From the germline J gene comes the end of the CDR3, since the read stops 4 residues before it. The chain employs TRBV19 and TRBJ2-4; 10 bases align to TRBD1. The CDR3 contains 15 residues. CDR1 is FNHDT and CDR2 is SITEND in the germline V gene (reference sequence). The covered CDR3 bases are TGTGCCAGCAGTATAGCCGGGACAGGGGAAAAC. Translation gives CASSIAGTGEN. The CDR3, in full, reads CASSIAGTGENTLYF.

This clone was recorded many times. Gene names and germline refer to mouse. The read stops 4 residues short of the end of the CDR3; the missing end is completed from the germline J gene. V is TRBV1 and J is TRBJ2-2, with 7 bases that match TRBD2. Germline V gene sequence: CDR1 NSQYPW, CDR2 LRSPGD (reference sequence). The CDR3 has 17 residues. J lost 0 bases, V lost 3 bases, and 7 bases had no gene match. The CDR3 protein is CTCSATDWVANTGQLYF. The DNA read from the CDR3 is TGCACCTGCAGTGCCACCGACTGGGTTGCAAACACCGGG. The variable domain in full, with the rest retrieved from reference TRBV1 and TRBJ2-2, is VTLLEQNPRWRLVPRGQAVNLRCILKNSQYPWMSWYQQDLQKQLQWLFTLRSPGDKEVKSLPGADYLATRVTDTELRLQVANMSQGRTLYCTCSATDWVANTGQLYFGEGSKLTVL.

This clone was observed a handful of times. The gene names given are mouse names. The covered CDR3 bases are TGCACCTGCAGTGCAGAAAATCCCCGATACTGGGGGGACCAAGAC. Protein product: CTCSAENPRYWGDQD. The full CDR3 is CTCSAENPRYWGDQDTQYF. The rearrangement joins TRBV1 to TRBJ2-5; 9 nucleotides align to TRBD2. The read ends 4 residues early relative to the CDR3; the germline J gene fills the gap. Germline V CDR1 and CDR2: NSQYPW, LRSPGD (reference sequence). The CDR3 has 19 amino acids. With V trimmed by 0 bases and J by 1 base, 11 bases remained unmatched.

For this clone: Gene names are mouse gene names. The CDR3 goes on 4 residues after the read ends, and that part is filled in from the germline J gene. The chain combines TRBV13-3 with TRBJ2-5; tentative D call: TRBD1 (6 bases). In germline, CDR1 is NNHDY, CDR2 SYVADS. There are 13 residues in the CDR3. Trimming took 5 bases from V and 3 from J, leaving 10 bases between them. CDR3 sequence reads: CASSPGVQDTQYF. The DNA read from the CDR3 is TGTGCCAGCAGCCCAGGGGTTCAAGAC.

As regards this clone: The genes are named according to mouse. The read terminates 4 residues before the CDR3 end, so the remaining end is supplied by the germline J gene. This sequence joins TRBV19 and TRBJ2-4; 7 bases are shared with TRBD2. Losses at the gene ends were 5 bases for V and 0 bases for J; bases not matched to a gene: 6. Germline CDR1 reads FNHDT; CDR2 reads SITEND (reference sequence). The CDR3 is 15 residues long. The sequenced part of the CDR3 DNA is TGTGCCAGCAGGCGTCTGGGGGATAGTCAAAAC. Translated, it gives CASRRLGDSQN. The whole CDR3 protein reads CASRRLGDSQNTLYF.